This TCR beta chain was retrieved from a study of control samples from healthy donors and cancer patients. This clone appeared once. Method: immunoSEQ multiplex PCR; TCRdb's copy keeps in-frame clones and lacks some. The sample has around 130,000 clones; about 90% are singletons. This CDR3 has 15 amino acids. The V and J ends lost 4 bases and 6 bases respectively, with 15 bases between them. CDR1 is KGHSH and CDR2 is LQKENI in the germline V gene. The receptor was isolated from a man over 45 with head and neck cancer. The chain couples TRBV18 to TRBJ1-4; a weak D match, TRBD1 (5 bases). The material sequenced was PBMCs. This CDR3 is CASSRFRGKDEKLFF. The DNA for the CDR3 is TGTGCCAGCTCACGTTTCCGGGGGAAGGATGAAAAACTGTTTTTT.